This section outlines one T cell receptor beta chain sequence together with its context. As yet, its antigen is unknown. The data were obtained in a study of T cell responses to AZD1222 COVID-19 vaccine. General study results and limits: Spike-specific TCR breadth and depth were elevated following two AZD1222 doses. Nearly half of unique spike-specific TCRs reportedly avoided B.1.351 and B.1.1.7 mutated regions. Clonal diversity was possibly underestimated, and white British individuals and females predominated among donors.

The method was immunoSEQ multiplex PCR; TCRdb's version includes in-frame clones alone and lacks a portion of them. This table has over 150,000 clones, approximately 88% appearing once. Second-dose timings of about 4 or about 12 weeks were pooled. The V end lost 6 bases, the J end lost 6 bases, and 19 bases lay between the germline ends. The V gene's germline CDR1 is WNHNN and CDR2 SYGVQD (reference sequence). This CDR3 comprises 15 residues. Source: peripheral blood, taken 28 days after the second AZD1222 dose. This sequence joins TRBV10-1 and TRBJ2-3; D possibly corresponds to TRBD2 (6 bases). The receptor's source is an adult who received the AZD1222 COVID-19 vaccine. The CDR3 here is CASSHPLAGPDTQYF. CDR3 nucleotide sequence: TGCGCCAGCAGCCATCCCTTGGCGGGGCCGGATACGCAGTATTTT.